This TCR beta chain was captured by sequencing in a study of T cell changes during pregnancy in multiple sclerosis. The CDR3 spans 15 residues. The V gene lost 2 bases and the J gene lost 3 bases, with 13 bases spanning the gap. Germline V gene lookup returns CDR1 SGHTA and CDR2 FQGNSA. This clone has just one count. TCRdb's copy holds only in-frame clones and misses some; the assay was immunoSEQ multiplex PCR. The profile shows about 34,000 clones, approximately 90% of them singletons. The chain employs TRBV7-2 and TRBJ1-1; TRBD1 is a possible D gene (5 bases). The receptor was derived from a female donor with multiple sclerosis, enrolled in a pregnancy study. This material consisted of CD8+ T cells from peripheral blood mononuclear cells, taken in the third trimester of pregnancy. CDR3 coding DNA: TGTGCCAGCAGCTTACCACAGGAGGGGTACACTGAAGCTTTCTTT. Its protein is CASSLPQEGYTEAFF.